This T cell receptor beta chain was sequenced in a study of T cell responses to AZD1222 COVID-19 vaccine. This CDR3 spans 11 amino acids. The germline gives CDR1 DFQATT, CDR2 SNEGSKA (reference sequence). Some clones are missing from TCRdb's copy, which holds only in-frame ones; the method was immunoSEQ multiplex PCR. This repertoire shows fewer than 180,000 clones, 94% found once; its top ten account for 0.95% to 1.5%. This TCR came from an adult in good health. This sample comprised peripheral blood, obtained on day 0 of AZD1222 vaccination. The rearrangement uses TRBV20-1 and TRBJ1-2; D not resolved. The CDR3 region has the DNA TGCACAACAAGGATCGGCTATGGCTACACCTTC. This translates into CTTRIGYGYTF.